These T cell receptor beta chains were read from a single sample in a study of CD8 T cells in ankylosing spondylitis. TCRdb reanalysed the 5' RACE reads using MiXCR and keeps one entry per CDR3 protein. The data contain about 450,000 distinct CDR3 sequences, 25% to 30% of them singletons. Sample: blood, either unsorted or a sorted T cell fraction (not recorded which). The receptors shown here come from a male donor with ankylosing spondylitis. CDR3s include the opening cysteine and the closing phenylalanine or tryptophan. Each record gives: V gene, J gene, D gene, clone size, CDR3 protein, CDR3 DNA. The D gene is left open where the match is weak. The size of a clone is reported for some rows only, either as once, few or many, or as a class for expanded clones.

TRBV20-1	TRBJ2-6	TRBD2	-	CSAPEPVLAGGPSGANVLTF	TGCAGTGCTCCAGAACCGGTACTAGCGGGAGGGCCGTCTGGGGCCAACGTCCTGACTTTC
TRBV7-7	TRBJ2-2	TRBD1	-	CASSSRGFVNTGELFF	TGTGCCAGCAGCTCCAGGGGGTTCGTCAACACCGGGGAGCTGTTTTTT
TRBV2	TRBJ1-1	-	-	CASLTYALGTEAFF	TGTGCCAGCCTAACCTATGCTCTAGGCACTGAAGCTTTCTTT
TRBV30	TRBJ2-1	-	-	CAWRDYVGEQFF	TGTGCCTGGAGGGACTACGTTGGTGAGCAGTTCTTC
TRBV24-1	TRBJ2-5	TRBD2	-	CATSDFPTSGRETQYF	TGTGCCACCAGTGATTTTCCGACTAGCGGGAGGGAGACCCAGTACTTC
TRBV3-1	TRBJ1-5	-	few	CASSQDRGGNQPQHF	TGTGCCAGCAGCCAAGATAGAGGGGGGAATCAGCCCCAGCATTTT
TRBV20-1	TRBJ2-1	TRBD2	few	CSARLALAGANEQFF	TGCAGTGCGCGTCTCGCACTAGCGGGAGCCAATGAGCAGTTCTTC
TRBV5-1	TRBJ1-3	-	-	CASSLSGDGNTIYF	TGCGCCAGCAGCTTGTCGGGGGATGGAAACACCATATATTTT
TRBV12-3/TRBV12-4	TRBJ1-4	-	few	CASRQGRNEKLFF	TGTGCCAGCAGACAGGGAAGAAATGAAAAACTGTTTTTT
TRBV20-1	TRBJ2-3	-	few	CSANPARSADTQYF	TGCAGTGCTAACCCGGCGCGGTCAGCAGATACGCAGTATTTT
TRBV20-1	TRBJ1-5	TRBD1	-	CSAPPRGTNQPQHF	TGCAGTGCGCCGCCCAGGGGGACCAATCAGCCCCAGCATTTT
TRBV6-5	TRBJ2-1	-	-	CASSYSEGSGKNEQFF	TGTGCCAGCAGTTACTCAGAGGGTTCCGGGAAGAATGAGCAGTTCTTC
TRBV5-1	TRBJ1-2	TRBD1	-	CASSIDREGYTF	TGCGCCAGCAGTATCGACAGGGAGGGCTACACCTTC
TRBV29-1	TRBJ2-1	-	-	CSVVFFDEQFF	TGCAGCGTTGTGTTTTTCGATGAGCAGTTCTTC
TRBV7-9	TRBJ2-3	-	few	CASSVVGQSTDTQYF	TGTGCCAGCAGCGTTGTGGGACAAAGCACAGATACGCAGTATTTT
TRBV15	TRBJ2-7	TRBD2	-	CATSRDSSGFYEQYF	TGTGCCACCAGCAGAGATTCTAGCGGGTTCTACGAGCAGTACTTC
TRBV5-6	TRBJ1-1	-	few	CASSLYRQGHTEAFF	TGTGCCAGCAGCTTGTATCGGCAGGGTCACACTGAAGCTTTCTTT
TRBV5-1	TRBJ1-3	-	-	CASSLDGSSGNTIYF	TGCGCCAGCAGCCTGGACGGCAGCTCTGGAAACACCATATATTTT
TRBV7-2	TRBJ2-5	TRBD2	few	CASSLASGGTGTQYF	TGTGCCAGCAGCTTAGCTAGCGGGGGTACGGGGACCCAGTACTTC
TRBV20-1	TRBJ1-6	TRBD1	-	CSARDRFNSPLHF	TGCAGTGCCAGGGACAGGTTTAATTCACCCCTCCACTTT